This TCR beta chain was identified in a study of blood T cell repertoires in COVID-19. Participant ages covered roughly 18 to 90 years across about two dozen US areas. In the authors' methods: Counts of nucleated cells, estimated from reference gene primer amplification, were obtained. Profiled with immunoSEQ multiplex PCR; TCRdb holds only in-frame clones, not every one. That table gives V, J and clone size, and the DNA gave D and trimming. This table holds 220,000 or so clones, 84% found once. The J segment lost 2 bases and the V segment lost 5 bases, leaving 4 bases of the junction unmatched. This CDR3 has 14 residues. CDR1 is MNHEY, CDR2 SVGAGI, per germline.

This TCR was recovered from a woman in her thirties or forties who had recovered from COVID-19. Input material: PBMCs or T cells enriched from blood (not recorded which). This rearrangement joins TRBV6-5 to TRBJ2-7, with 9 bases lining up with TRBD1. CDR3 protein: CASSTQGATYEQYF. The CDR3 coding sequence is TGTGCCAGCAGTACACAGGGGGCTACCTACGAGCAGTACTTC.